The clone carrying this T cell receptor beta chain occurred many times. What it binds is not known. The CDR3 has 16 amino acids. V lost 3 bases, J lost 5 bases, and 13 bases stayed unmatched. Germline-derived CDR1 and CDR2 are GTSNPN and SVGIG (reference sequence). TCRdb analysed the reads with MiXCR anew, one entry per CDR3 protein. The table lists nearly 4,000 distinct CDR3 sequences, approximately 20% of them singletons. The data originate from a study of lung T cells in sarcoidosis with Löfgren's syndrome. The overall study: Repertoire analyses centered on Löfgren's syndrome patients. General observations from the study: Shared TRAV12-1 and TRBV2 CDR3 motifs were reported across several patients.

Sequenced material: CD4+ T cells from bronchoalveolar lavage. The rearrangement uses TRBV30 and TRBJ2-3; 8 bases are a match to TRBD2. The receptor's source is a human donor with sarcoidosis (Löfgren's syndrome or another form), or a control subject (not recorded which). This CDR3 is CAWSLFSGTSQDTQYF. The CDR3 bases are TGTGCCTGGAGCTTGTTTTCCGGGACTAGTCAAGATACGCAGTATTTT.